The 19 T cell receptor beta chains below were found in one sample sequenced in a study of OX40 agonist ivuxolimab in advanced cancers. Assay used: immunoSEQ multiplex PCR; TCRdb lists only in-frame clones, some missing. This table has tens of thousands of clones, approximately 87% appearing once. The input for sequencing was CD4+ or CD8+ T cells sorted from blood, taken in a trial of the OX40 agonist ivuxolimab. The receptors derive from an adult with an advanced solid tumor such as melanoma, head and neck, liver or kidney cancer.

The chain recombines TRBV10-3 with TRBJ2-5; 8 bases line up with TRBD1. The CDR3 has 16 amino acids. Germline CDR1 is ENHRY and CDR2 is SYGVKD. After removal of 2 bases from V and 2 bases from J, the junction contained 7 bases not matched to a gene. DNA for the CDR3: TGTGCCATCAGTGAGACCCCCGGGACAGGACAAGAGACCCAGTACTTC. It encodes CAISETPGTGQETQYF.

The rearrangement uses TRBV29-1 and TRBJ2-3, with D possibly being TRBD1 (6 bases). The CDR3 sequence is 13 residues long. Germline V gene data show CDR1 as SQVTM and CDR2 as ANQGSEA. V lost 3 bases and J 3 bases, leaving 10 bases between the germline ends. The CDR3 DNA reads TGCAGCGTTGAGGCAGGGGCAACAGATACGCAGTATTTT. It translates to CSVEAGATDTQYF.

J is TRBJ2-2 and V is TRBV7-2, with D possibly being TRBD1 (6 bases). Trimming removed 5 bases from V and 0 bases from J, with 16 bases in between. There are 17 residues in the CDR3. Per germline, CDR1 SGHTA and CDR2 FQGNSA. In DNA form, the CDR3 reads TGTGCCAGCAGCCCCCACTCCGGGACACCGAACACCGGGGAGCTGTTTTTT. Its protein is CASSPHSGTPNTGELFF.

The chain has TRBV7-2 and TRBJ1-4; D call uncertain. V gave up 1 base and J gave up 0 bases, with 12 bases separating them. The CDR3 is made up of 17 amino acids. The germline V gene encodes CDR1 SGHTA and CDR2 FQGNSA. This CDR3 is CASSLDFQVATNEKLFF. The CDR3 bases are TGTGCCAGCAGCTTAGACTTTCAGGTTGCAACTAATGAAAAACTGTTTTTT.

The chain employs TRBV5-1 and TRBJ2-6; TRBD1 might be the D (5 bases). The V end lost 3 bases, the J end lost 4 bases, and 14 bases lay between the germline ends. This CDR3 is 16 amino acids long. Germline V CDR1 and CDR2: SGHRS, YFSETQ. The CDR3 here is CASSWNSGSGANVLTF. DNA of the CDR3: TGCGCCAGCAGCTGGAACTCAGGGTCCGGGGCCAACGTCCTGACTTTC.

The gene calls are TRBV21-1 and TRBJ2-2. TRBV21-1 is a pseudogene locus. The CDR3 contains 16 residues. CDR3 loop: CASSKRSRTNTGELFF. As DNA, the CDR3 is TGTGCCAGCAGCAAAAGAAGCAGGACCAACACCGGGGAGCTGTTTTTT.

The CDR3 DNA reads as TGTGCCAGCAGTGAGTGGGGGGGCGGCACAGGGACCCAGTACTTC. Encoded protein: CASSEWGGGTGTQYF. The gene calls are TRBV6-4 and TRBJ2-5; a possible D gene is TRBD2 (7 bases). The CDR3 length is 15 residues. Germline-derived CDR1 and CDR2 are MRHNA and SNTAGT. The V gene lost 3 bases and the J gene lost 7 bases, with 18 bases spanning the gap.

This clone is a singleton in its sample. The chain employs TRBV9 and TRBJ1-2; D remains unclear. V lost 0 bases to trimming and J lost 3 bases, with 9 bases between them. CDR3 size: 14 residues. Looked up from germline, CDR1 is SGDLS and CDR2 is YYNGEE. The CDR3 reads CASSVDEGDYGYTF. The CDR3 DNA sequence: TGTGCCAGCAGCGTAGACGAGGGCGACTATGGCTACACCTTC.

The chain recombines TRBV15 with TRBJ1-3; D gene ambiguous. V gave up 0 bases and J gave up 0 bases, with 9 bases separating them. The length of the CDR3 is 16 residues. Germline lookup yields CDR1 LNHNV and CDR2 YYDKDF (reference sequence). The CDR3 loop is CATSRDTLSSGNTIYF. CDR3 bases: TGTGCCACCAGCAGAGACACACTTAGCTCTGGAAACACCATATATTTT. The full variable domain, its missing parts supplied by reference TRBV15 and TRBJ1-3, is DAMVIQNPRYQVTQFGKPVTLSCSQTLNHNVMYWYQQKSSQAPKLLFHYYDKDFNNEADTPDNFQSRRPNTSFCFLDIRSPGLGDTAMYLCATSRDTLSSGNTIYFGEGSWLTVV.

V gene TRBV6-5 combines with J gene TRBJ2-1; 9 bases agree with TRBD1. The CDR3 spans 15 residues. The germline V gene encodes CDR1 MNHEY and CDR2 SVGAGI. With 6 bases clipped from V and 6 bases from J, the junction kept 9 bases outside the gene matches. As DNA, the CDR3 is TGTGCCAGCAGGCCCGGGACAGGGCTTGCCAATGAGCAGTTCTTC. This gives the protein CASRPGTGLANEQFF.

V is TRBV6-1 and J is TRBJ1-2; D call uncertain. Germline V lookup: CDR1 MNHNS, CDR2 SASEGT. V lost 3 bases and J lost 0, with 14 bases in between. The CDR3 totals 16 residues. CDR3 amino acids: CASSEAIRLANYGYTF. CDR3 coding DNA: TGTGCCAGCAGTGAGGCTATTCGGTTGGCTAACTATGGCTACACCTTC.

This clone was seen more than once but under ten times. The chain combines TRBV5-4 with TRBJ1-2; D gene uncertain. The CDR3 spans 12 residues. The germline gives CDR1 SGHNT, CDR2 YYREEE (reference sequence). Trimming removed 4 bases at V and 3 bases at J, with 7 bases between. The CDR3 sequence: CASSPNYYGYTF. DNA for the CDR3: TGTGCCAGCAGCCCGAACTACTATGGCTACACCTTC.

V usage is TRBV6-1 and J usage is TRBJ2-2; 8 positions agree with TRBD2. This CDR3 spans 17 amino acids. Unmatched junction bases numbered 14, after V lost 3 bases and J lost 8 bases. CDR1 and CDR2 (germline): MNHNS, SASEGT. The CDR3 reads CASSDEALAERWGELFF. The DNA of the CDR3 is TGTGCCAGCAGTGATGAAGCACTAGCGGAGAGGTGGGGGGAGCTGTTTTTT.

For the CDR3, the DNA is TGCGCCAGCAGCTTGGCGGGACAGGGTGGAGAAAAACTGTTTTTT. Encoded protein: CASSLAGQGGEKLFF. The chain combines TRBV5-1 with TRBJ1-4; 9 bases match TRBD1. Unmatched junction bases numbered 5, after V lost 0 bases and J lost 8 bases. CDR1 is SGHRS and CDR2 is YFSETQ in the germline V gene. The CDR3 spans 15 residues. The complete variable domain, with remaining parts taken from reference TRBV5-1 and TRBJ1-4, reads KAGVTQTPRYLIKTRGQQVTLSCSPISGHRSVSWYQQTPGQGLQFLFEYFSETQRNKGNFPGRFSGRQFSNSRSEMNVSTLELGDSALYLCASSLAGQGGEKLFFGSGTQLSVL.

This chain joins TRBV18 and TRBJ2-2, with 8 bases matching TRBD2. This CDR3 region has 17 residues. The V gene end was trimmed by 3 bases and the J gene end by 4 bases; junction bases not matched to a gene: 10. CDR1 and CDR2 from the germline V gene are KGHSH and LQKENI. As DNA, the CDR3 is TGTGCCAGCTCACCTACCCTGAGCGGGAGTGGCACCGGGGAGCTGTTTTTT. Amino acid sequence: CASSPTLSGSGTGELFF.

The V call is TRBV7-6, the J call TRBJ2-1; 9 nucleotides match TRBD2. Trimming at V came to 5 bases and at J to 0 bases, leaving 11 bases not matched to a gene. The CDR3 is 18 amino acids. Germline values: CDR1 SGHVS, CDR2 FNYEAQ. As DNA, the CDR3 is TGTGCCAGCAGCGCGACTAGCGGATCCTTTAGCTCCTACAATGAGCAGTTCTTC. Amino acids: CASSATSGSFSSYNEQFF.

DNA for the CDR3: TGTGCCAGCAGCGCCTTGACAGGGCGCGCCGGGGAGCTGTTTTTT. Its protein is CASSALTGRAGELFF. V is TRBV7-9 and J is TRBJ2-2, with 7 bases aligning to TRBD1. This CDR3 is 15 amino acids long. Germline V gene lookup returns CDR1 SEHNR and CDR2 FQNEAQ (reference sequence). V dropped 5 bases and J dropped 6; count of bases not matched to a gene: 9.

This sequence joins TRBV15 and TRBJ2-2; TRBD2 matches at 14 bases. Germline V gives CDR1 LNHNV, CDR2 YYDKDF (reference sequence). The length of the CDR3 is 21 residues. V lost 0 bases and J lost 4; bases outside the gene matches: 13. The CDR3 coding sequence is TGTGCCACCAGCAGAGATCTCGAAGGGACTAGCGGGAGTTTTGGCACCGGGGAGCTGTTTTTT. It specifies CATSRDLEGTSGSFGTGELFF.

The gene calls are TRBV19 and TRBJ2-6; the match to TRBD1 covers 7 bases. Germline values: CDR1 LNHDA, CDR2 SQIVND (reference sequence). CDR3 length: 19 residues. Losses at the gene ends were 4 bases for V and 2 bases for J; bases not matched to a gene: 14. This CDR3 reads CASSTFRDRWLPGANVLTF. DNA for the CDR3: TGTGCCAGTAGTACTTTCCGGGACAGATGGCTTCCTGGGGCCAACGTCCTGACTTTC.